This passage covers 16 T cell receptor beta chains from one sample sequenced in a study of OX40 agonist ivuxolimab in advanced cancers. Assay used: immunoSEQ multiplex PCR; TCRdb lists only in-frame clones, some missing. The repertoire holds about 94,000 clones, around 87% seen once, with around 0.28% in the top ten. This specimen consisted of CD4+ or CD8+ T cells sorted from blood, obtained in a trial of the OX40 agonist ivuxolimab. The receptors come from an adult with an advanced solid tumor such as melanoma, head and neck, liver or kidney cancer.

The V call is TRBV5-6, the J call TRBJ2-1; 9 nucleotides match TRBD1. The CDR3 is made up of 15 amino acids. V shed 4 bases, J shed 3 bases, and the junction held 5 bases outside the gene matches. The germline V gene has CDR1 SGHDT and CDR2 YYEEEE. This chain's CDR3 is CASSEGTGNYNEQFF. The CDR3 region has the DNA TGTGCCAGCAGCGAAGGGACAGGGAACTACAATGAGCAGTTCTTC. Based on the CDR3 plus reference TRBV5-6 and TRBJ2-1, the full variable domain is DAGVTQSPTHLIKTRGQQVTLRCSPKSGHDTVSWYQQALGQGPQFIFQYYEEEERQRGNFPDRFSGHQFPNYSSELNVNALLLGDSALYLCASSEGTGNYNEQFFGPGTRLTVL.

The CDR3 bases are TGTGCCAGCAGCAAACGGGACGGCGTCTCTGGAAACACCATATATTTT. Its translation is CASSKRDGVSGNTIYF. The chain combines TRBV9 with TRBJ1-3; perhaps TRBD1 as D (5 bases). Germline V gene data show CDR1 as SGDLS and CDR2 as YYNGEE. This CDR3 comprises 16 residues. The V and J ends lost 4 bases and 0 bases respectively, with 14 bases between them.

The chain carries TRBV7-6 and TRBJ2-5, with D possibly matching TRBD1 (5 bases). The CDR3 has 14 residues. CDR1 is SGHVS, CDR2 FNYEAQ, per germline. Between the trimmed V and J ends, which lost 0 bases and 2 bases, there was a span of 7 bases. DNA for the CDR3: TGTGCCAGCAGCTTAGCCCAGGGTCAAGAGACCCAGTACTTC. Translation gives CASSLAQGQETQYF.

This rearrangement joins TRBV25-1 to TRBJ1-2; TRBD1 aligns across 8 bases. The CDR3 runs 14 residues. Germline V CDR1 and CDR2: MGHDK, SYGVNS. The junction had 6 bases not matched to a gene; V was cut back by 5 bases and J by 4 bases. CDR3: CASSFRGLGYGYTF. CDR3 in DNA: TGTGCCAGCAGTTTCAGGGGGCTCGGCTATGGCTACACCTTC.

A single count supports this clone. In nucleotides, the CDR3 is TGTGCCAGCAGCTTGGACACGGAAAATTCACCCCTCCACTTT. It encodes CASSLDTENSPLHF. This chain links TRBV5-8 with TRBJ1-6, with D hard to call. Per germline, CDR1 SGHTS and CDR2 YDEGEE. Trimming took off 0 bases at V and 7 bases at J, with 8 bases between the two ends. CDR3 length: 14 residues.

The J gene is TRBJ2-1, the V gene TRBV2, with D perhaps TRBD1 (6 bases). The CDR3 contains 15 residues. Looked up from germline, CDR1 is SNHLY and CDR2 is FYNNEI. Deletions cut 5 bases from V and 7 bases from J, with 18 bases between. The CDR3 DNA reads as TGTGCCAGCAGTTCATCAGGGGCGAAAGGGAATGAGCAGTTCTTC. Translation: CASSSSGAKGNEQFF.

The chain has TRBV7-6 and TRBJ1-5; no firm D call. Germline V gives CDR1 SGHVS, CDR2 FNYEAQ. With 1 base removed from V and 7 bases from J, the gap between germline ends came to 11 bases. This CDR3 comprises 14 residues. The CDR3 spells CASSLGSSGQPQHF. In nucleotides, the CDR3 is TGTGCCAGCAGCTTAGGGTCTTCGGGGCAGCCCCAGCATTTT.

The V and J genes are TRBV7-2 and TRBJ2-3; D perhaps matches TRBD2 (5 bases). Germline values: CDR1 SGHTA, CDR2 FQGNSA. The V end lost 5 bases, the J end lost 0 bases, and 15 bases lay between the germline ends. The CDR3 is 16 residues long. As DNA, the CDR3 is TGTGCCAGCAGCCCTTATGTCAGCGGAAGCACAGATACGCAGTATTTT. Residues: CASSPYVSGSTDTQYF.

V gene TRBV6-5 combines with J gene TRBJ1-6; D remains ambiguous. The germline V and J ends were trimmed by 2 bases and 7 bases, with 6 bases remaining between them. CDR1 and CDR2 (germline): MNHEY, SVGAGI. The length of the CDR3 is 13 residues. As DNA, the CDR3 is TGTGCCAGCAGTTACGACCGAAATTCACCCCTCCACTTT. Its translation is CASSYDRNSPLHF.

The chain employs TRBV27 and TRBJ1-2; D call uncertain. CDR3 length: 14 residues. Trimming took off 2 bases at V and 1 base at J, with 8 bases between the two ends. The V gene's germline CDR1 is MNHEY and CDR2 SMNVEV (reference sequence). The CDR3 is CASSLAGNNYGYTF. As DNA, the CDR3 is TGTGCCAGCAGTTTAGCCGGGAATAACTATGGCTACACCTTC.

V is TRBV7-6 and J is TRBJ1-6; TRBD1 might be the D (5 bases). The ends were cut back, 3 bases at V and 10 bases at J, with 10 bases in the middle. Germline V gene lookup returns CDR1 SGHVS and CDR2 FNYEAQ. The CDR3 is 13 residues long. The CDR3: CASSLGVGSPLHF. CDR3 DNA: TGTGCCAGCAGCTTGGGGGTGGGATCACCCCTCCACTTT.

CDR3 sequence (DNA): TGTGCCAGCACCGCCGGGACACAATCCTACGAGCAGTACTTC. Protein: CASTAGTQSYEQYF. The genes are TRBV28 and TRBJ2-7, with D tentatively TRBD1 (6 bases). The CDR3 spans 14 residues. Germline CDR1 and CDR2: MDHEN and SYDVKM. V lost 7 bases to trimming and J lost 1 base, with 14 bases between them.

This chain connects TRBV5-4 to TRBJ2-3; 7 bases agree with TRBD1. The CDR3 spans 15 residues. Germline V CDR1 and CDR2: SGHNT, YYREEE (reference sequence). Trimming removed 0 bases from V and 3 bases from J; junction bases left unmatched: 4. CDR3 residues: CASSLGGQVTDTQYF. The CDR3 DNA reads TGTGCCAGCAGCTTGGGAGGACAGGTAACAGATACGCAGTATTTT.

In DNA form, the CDR3 reads TGTGCCAGCAGTTTTAGCAGCTACAGCAATCAGCCCCAGCATTTT. Protein: CASSFSSYSNQPQHF. The V call is TRBV27, the J call TRBJ1-5; no firm D call. Deletions cut 3 bases from V and 1 base from J, with 10 bases between. Germline-derived CDR1 and CDR2 are MNHEY and SMNVEV (reference sequence). CDR3 length: 15 amino acids.

The genes are TRBV15 and TRBJ2-5; TRBD2 matches 10 bases. The CDR3 extends over 16 amino acids. V trimming: 6 bases; J trimming: 1 base; junction bases outside the gene matches: 8. Germline V gene sequence: CDR1 LNHNV, CDR2 YYDKDF (reference sequence). In DNA form, the CDR3 reads TGTGCCACCAGAATGAGCGGGGGGGCCCCCCAAGAGACCCAGTACTTC. Translation gives CATRMSGGAPQETQYF. Variable domain in full (rest from reference TRBV15 and TRBJ2-5): DAMVIQNPRYQVTQFGKPVTLSCSQTLNHNVMYWYQQKSSQAPKLLFHYYDKDFNNEADTPDNFQSRRPNTSFCFLDIRSPGLGDTAMYLCATRMSGGAPQETQYFGPGTRLLVL.

The V gene is TRBV5-1, the J gene TRBJ2-7; no clear D. Germline V gives CDR1 SGHRS, CDR2 YFSETQ. The CDR3 consists of 14 residues. The V end was cut by 7 bases, the J end by 0 bases, with 14 bases between. The CDR3, as DNA: TGCGCCAGCCGCATAACGTCCACCTCCTACGAGCAGTACTTC. It yields the protein CASRITSTSYEQYF.